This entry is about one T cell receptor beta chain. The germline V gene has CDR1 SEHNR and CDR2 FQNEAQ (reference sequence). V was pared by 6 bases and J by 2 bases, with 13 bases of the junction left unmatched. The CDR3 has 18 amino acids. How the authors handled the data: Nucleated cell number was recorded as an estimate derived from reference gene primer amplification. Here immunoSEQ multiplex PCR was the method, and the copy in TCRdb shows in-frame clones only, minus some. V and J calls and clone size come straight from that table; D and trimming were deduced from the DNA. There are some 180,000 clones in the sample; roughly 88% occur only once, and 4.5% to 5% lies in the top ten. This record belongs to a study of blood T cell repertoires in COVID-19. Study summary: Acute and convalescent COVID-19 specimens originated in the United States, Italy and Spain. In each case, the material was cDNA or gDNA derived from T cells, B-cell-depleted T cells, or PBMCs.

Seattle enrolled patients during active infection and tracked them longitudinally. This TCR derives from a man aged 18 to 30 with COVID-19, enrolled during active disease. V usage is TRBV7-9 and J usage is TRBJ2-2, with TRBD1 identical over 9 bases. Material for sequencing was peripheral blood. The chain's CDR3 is CASRPTPTGGRNTGELFF. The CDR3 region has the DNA TGTGCCAGCAGACCTACCCCCACAGGGGGCCGTAACACCGGGGAGCTGTTTTTT.